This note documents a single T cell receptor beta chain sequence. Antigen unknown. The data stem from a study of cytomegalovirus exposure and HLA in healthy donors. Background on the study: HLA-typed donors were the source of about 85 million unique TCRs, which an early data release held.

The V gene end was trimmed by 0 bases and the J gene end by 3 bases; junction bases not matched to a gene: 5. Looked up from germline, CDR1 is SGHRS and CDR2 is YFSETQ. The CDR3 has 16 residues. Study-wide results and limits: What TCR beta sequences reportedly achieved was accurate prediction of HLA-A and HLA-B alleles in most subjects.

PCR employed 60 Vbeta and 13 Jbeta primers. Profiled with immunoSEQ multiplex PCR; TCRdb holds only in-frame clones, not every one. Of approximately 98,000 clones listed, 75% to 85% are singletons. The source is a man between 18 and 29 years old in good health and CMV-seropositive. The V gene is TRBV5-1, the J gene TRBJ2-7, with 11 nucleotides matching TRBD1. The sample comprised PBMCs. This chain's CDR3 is CASSLARTGGNYEQYF. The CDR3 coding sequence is TGCGCCAGCAGCTTGGCCCGGACAGGGGGCAACTACGAGCAGTACTTC.